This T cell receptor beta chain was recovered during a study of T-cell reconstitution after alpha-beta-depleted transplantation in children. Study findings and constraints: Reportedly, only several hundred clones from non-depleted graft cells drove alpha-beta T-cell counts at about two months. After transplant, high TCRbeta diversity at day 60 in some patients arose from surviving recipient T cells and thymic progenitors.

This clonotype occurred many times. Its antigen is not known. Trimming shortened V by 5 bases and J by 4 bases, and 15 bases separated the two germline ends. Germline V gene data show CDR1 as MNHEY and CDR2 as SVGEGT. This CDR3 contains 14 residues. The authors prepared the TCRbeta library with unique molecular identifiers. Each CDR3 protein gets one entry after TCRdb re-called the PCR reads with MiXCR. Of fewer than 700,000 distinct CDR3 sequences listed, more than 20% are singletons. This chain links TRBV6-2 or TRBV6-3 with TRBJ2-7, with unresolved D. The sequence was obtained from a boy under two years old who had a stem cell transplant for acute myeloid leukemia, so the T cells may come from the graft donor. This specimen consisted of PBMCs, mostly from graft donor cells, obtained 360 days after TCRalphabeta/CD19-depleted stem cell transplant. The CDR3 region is CASSPSALGYEQYV. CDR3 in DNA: TGTGCCAGCAGTCCCTCGGCGCTGGGTTACGAGCAGTACGTC.